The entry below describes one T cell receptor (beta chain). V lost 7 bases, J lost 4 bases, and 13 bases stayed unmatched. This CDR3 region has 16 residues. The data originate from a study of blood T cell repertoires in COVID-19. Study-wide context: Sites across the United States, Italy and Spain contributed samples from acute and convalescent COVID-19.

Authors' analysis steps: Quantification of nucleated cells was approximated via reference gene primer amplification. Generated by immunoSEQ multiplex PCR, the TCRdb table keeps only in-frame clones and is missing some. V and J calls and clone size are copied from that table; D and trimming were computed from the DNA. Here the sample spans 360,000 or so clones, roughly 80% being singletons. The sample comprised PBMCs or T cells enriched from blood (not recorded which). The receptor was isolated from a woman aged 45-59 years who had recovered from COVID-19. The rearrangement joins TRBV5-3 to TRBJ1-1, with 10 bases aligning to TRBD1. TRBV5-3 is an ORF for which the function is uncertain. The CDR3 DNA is TGTGCCAGAGGGGGCCCGGGACAGGGGTTCACCACTGAAGCTTTCTTT. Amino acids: CARGGPGQGFTTEAFF.